The present T cell receptor (beta chain) was sequenced within a study of siplizumab effects on memory and regulatory T cells. Study-wide results and limits: Apparently key alloresponse contributors, naive T cells also seemed more diverse than memory cells. The study found that siplizumab significantly reduced alloreactive sequences traceable to unstimulated CD4+ memory cells. Siplizumab cultures yielded proliferating Tregs whose suppressive function was not confirmed.

Only in-frame clones appear in the TCRdb table, and some are missing; sequencing was by immunoSEQ multiplex PCR. The sample has 75,000 to 100,000 clones; roughly 94% are singletons. V was pared by 3 bases and J by 2 bases, with 10 bases between. Germline CDR1 and CDR2: MGHDK and SYGVNS. The CDR3 has 14 amino acids. Points on this clone: Its target is not known.

This TCR came from a human donor in good health. The sample taken for sequencing was non-Treg CD4+ T cells sorted from blood. V usage is TRBV25-1 and J usage is TRBJ1-2; D is ambiguous. Here the CDR3 reads CASSDSVSNYGYTF. Written as DNA, the CDR3 is TGTGCCAGCAGTGATTCTGTCAGCAACTATGGCTACACCTTC.